This TCR beta chain was captured in a study of chronic HIV infection and antiretroviral therapy. TCRdb called the 5' RACE reads again in MiXCR, with one record for every CDR3 protein. The table has roughly 50,000 distinct CDR3 sequences, about a fifth seen once. The CDR3 loop spans 16 amino acids. J was trimmed by 7 bases and V by 3 bases; bases with no gene match: 7. Germline V gene data show CDR1 as MDHEN and CDR2 as SYDVKM. The sample consisted of peripheral blood. This sequence joins TRBV28 and TRBJ2-1; 12 nucleotides match TRBD2. This clonotype was sampled from an adult who had HIV and had not received antiretroviral therapy, or was an uninfected healthy control (not recorded which). The CDR3 DNA reads as TGTGCCAGCAGTTTGGTCACGGGACTAGCGGGTAATGAGCAGTTCTTC. This gives the protein CASSLVTGLAGNEQFF.